This T cell receptor beta chain came from a study of blood T cell repertoires in COVID-19 (dated by TCRdb to 2018 to 2020). Context from the whole study: The collaborator samples originated in the United States, Italy and Spain and spanned the acute and convalescent phases of COVID-19. The samples were drawn from the first 160 participants of the ongoing ImmuneRACE study and from 1,200 or so subjects provided by 6 global collaborators. Where HLA class I and class II types were available, the types were taken from metadata supplied by the sample provider, not from assay-based typing. A freely available public database, intended as a resource for researchers studying the immune response to SARS-CoV-2, is where the repertoires were released. Nearly every sample came with metadata listing a de-identified subject ID, COVID-19 status, age in years and sex. The prospective study material was composed of cDNA or gDNA derived from T cells, B-cell-depleted T cells, or PBMCs. Deeply sampled blood TCRbeta repertoires from subjects exposed to, actively infected with, or recovered from COVID-19 were included in the dataset.

TCRbeta CDR3 regions were amplified from genomic DNA by means of the immunoSEQ Assay, a bias-controlled multiplex PCR. The paper's data handling went like this. The number of nucleated cells in each sample was estimated by amplification of reference gene primers within the assay. To quantify the absolute abundance of each unique TCRbeta CDR3 rearrangement, sequence reads were collapsed and filtered. Productive Simpson clonality was computed per sample as the square root of Simpson's diversity index over productive rearrangements. As stored in TCRdb, this immuneACCESS dataset retains in-frame rearrangements with V and J assigned. A fraction of the clones does not appear; measured against another copy, unresolved V genes explain less than half of the discrepancy, and the remainder lacks a known reason. The DNA gave D and trimming, while V, J and clone size come from that table. Here the sample has 190,000 or so clones; about 86% occur a single time. The ten biggest clones cover 0.75% to 0.95% of the sample.

General study outcomes and caveats: Clinical and demographic metadata were provided uncurated, with the amount varying by source and participant.

In regard to this clone: There is no known antigen for this receptor. The input lacks base qualities; no much larger clone sits a single base away.

Whole blood was collected in K2EDTA tubes by collaborating institutions according to the institutions' own protocols. For TCRbeta analysis, collaborators shipped samples as frozen whole blood, isolated PBMCs, or DNA extracted from either of those sample types. CDR1 and CDR2 are read off the germline V gene as SGHVS and FNYEAQ. The junction carries 22 bases between V and J, which are trimmed by 10 bases and 4 bases respectively. The CDR3 contains 15 residues, cysteine and phenylalanine counted. Only CDR3 DNA is held: 45 bases, read in frame from base 1. Rearrangement joined TRBV7-6 to TRBJ1-1; TRBD1 might be the D gene, on 6 matching bases. The TCR originated in a woman aged 65 to 85 with acute or convalescent COVID-19. Sequenced input: peripheral blood. The bases are TGTGCCACGAACCCTCAACAGGGTTTAGGCACTGAAGCTTTCTTT. This encodes CATNPQQGLGTEAFF.